The clone carrying this TCR beta chain was counted at least ten times. The sample is drawn from a study of early T cells in non-severe SARS-CoV-2 infection. Germline CDR1 and CDR2: MNHEY and SMNVEV (reference sequence). The CDR3 is 14 residues long. Trimming removed 1 base from V and 1 base from J, with 7 bases in between. From the 5' RACE reads, TCRdb called clonotypes with MiXCR, one entry per CDR3 protein. The repertoire holds tens of thousands of distinct CDR3 sequences, with under 15% as singletons. The receptor was isolated from an adult who was a healthcare worker with PCR-confirmed SARS-CoV-2 infection or an uninfected control (not recorded which). Sequenced: whole blood. The chain combines TRBV27 with TRBJ1-1, with D unclear. DNA for the CDR3: TGTGCCAGCAGTTTATTGTGGGGGAACACTGAAGCTTTCTTT. Its translation: CASSLLWGNTEAFF.